Following are 29 T cell receptor beta chains from one sample sequenced in a study of blood T cell repertoires in COVID-19. Sequencing was performed with immunoSEQ multiplex PCR; in TCRdb, only in-frame clones are kept and a portion is missing. The table shows fewer than 350,000 clones, with roughly 87% occurring only once. Input material: PBMCs or T cells enriched from blood (not recorded which). These receptors were collected from a woman aged 30 to 39 who had recovered from COVID-19.

The V and J genes are TRBV4-3 and TRBJ1-5; D possibly corresponds to TRBD1 (5 bases). Germline V gene sequence: CDR1 LGHNA, CDR2 YSLEER. The CDR3 consists of 16 residues. Between the trimmed V and J ends, which lost 4 bases and 1 base, there was a span of 14 bases. The CDR3 region is CASSRSLQGSNQPQHF. In DNA form, the CDR3 reads TGCGCCAGCAGCCGTAGCCTCCAGGGAAGCAATCAGCCCCAGCATTTT.

J is TRBJ2-7 and V is TRBV7-3; maybe TRBD1 (7 bases). The V and J ends lost 5 bases and 3 bases respectively, with 17 bases between them. The CDR3 covers 15 residues. Germline assignment: CDR1 SGHTA and CDR2 FQGTGA. The CDR3 region has the DNA TGTGCCAGCAGCCTCGGGGGCAGGGACAGCTACGAGCAGTACTTC. Translated: CASSLGGRDSYEQYF.

The chain combines TRBV7-8 with TRBJ2-1; 8 bases are shared with TRBD2. J was trimmed by 5 bases and V by 5 bases; bases with no gene match: 17. This CDR3 has 18 amino acids. CDR1 and CDR2 from the germline V gene are SGHVS and FQNEAQ. CDR3 coding DNA: TGTGCCAGCAGCCCGGTAAACCTAGCGGGCCTTCGCCACAATGAGCAGTTCTTC. Protein: CASSPVNLAGLRHNEQFF.

This clone has a single count. At one of its ends the junction is not consistent with the germline gene, which may arise from a read error. The genes are TRBV28 and TRBJ2-7, with TRBD1 matching over 7 bases. CDR1 is MDHEN and CDR2 is SYDVKM in the germline V gene. This CDR3 is built from 13 residues. CDR3 residues: CASSLPLLGQITF. The CDR3 bases are TGTGCCAGCAGCCTCCCTCTCTTGGGACAGATAACCTTC.

The J gene is TRBJ2-3, the V gene TRBV4-1, with 7 positions matching TRBD1. CDR3 length equals 16 residues. After removal of 4 bases from V and 1 base from J, the junction contained 8 bases not matched to a gene. Germline V gene sequence: CDR1 MGHRA, CDR2 YSYEKL. CDR3 residues: CASSRRQGGGTDTQYF. The CDR3 coding sequence is TGCGCCAGCAGCCGCCGACAGGGTGGGGGCACAGATACGCAGTATTTT.

The V and J genes are TRBV28 and TRBJ2-2, with 7 bases identical to TRBD1. V shed 7 bases, J shed 2 bases, and the junction held 7 bases outside the gene matches. This CDR3 comprises 15 residues. CDR1 MDHEN and CDR2 SYDVKM come from the germline V gene. CDR3 protein: CASTLGQTNTGELFF. CDR3 coding DNA: TGTGCCAGCACCTTGGGACAGACTAACACCGGGGAGCTGTTTTTT. Looking up the rest from reference TRBV28 and TRBJ2-2 gives the full variable domain: DVKVTQSSRYLVKRTGEKVFLECVQDMDHENMFWYRQDPGLGLRLIYFSYDVKMKEKGDIPEGYSVSREKKERFSLILESASTNQTSMYLCASTLGQTNTGELFFGEGSRLTVL.

The chain couples TRBV4-3 to TRBJ2-7, with TRBD1 identical over 8 bases. The germline V gene encodes CDR1 LGHNA and CDR2 YSLEER. V shed 1 base and J 6 bases; nucleotides not matched to a gene: 2. CDR3 length: 13 amino acids. The CDR3 coding sequence is TGCGCCAGCAGCCAAGCCAGGGGGCCCGAGCAGTACTTC. Amino acid sequence: CASSQARGPEQYF.

This clone was picked up one time. The rearrangement joins TRBV5-1 to TRBJ1-4; D uncertain. The V gene lost 4 bases and the J gene lost 8 bases, with 24 bases spanning the gap. The CDR3 runs 17 residues. Germline CDR1 reads SGHRS; CDR2 reads YFSETQ. The CDR3 DNA reads TGCGCCAGCAGCCCAAATGGTACGGGGTTACGGCGAGAAAAACTGTTTTTT. Translating gives CASSPNGTGLRREKLFF.

This chain joins TRBV4-1 and TRBJ1-1; D gene ambiguous. The CDR3 covers 15 residues. The V gene's germline CDR1 is MGHRA and CDR2 YSYEKL. V lost 0 bases and J lost 7, with 15 bases in between. CDR3 region: CASSQETRGRSEAFF. For the CDR3, the DNA is TGCGCCAGCAGCCAAGAGACCCGGGGAAGGAGTGAAGCTTTCTTT.

This clone appeared a few times. The V gene is TRBV12-3 or TRBV12-4, the J gene TRBJ1-1; maybe TRBD1 (6 bases). The CDR3 is 11 amino acids. V was pared by 6 bases and J by 7 bases, with 9 bases between. The CDR3 DNA reads TGTGCCAGCAGATCCAGGGGTGAAGCTTTCTTT. It yields the protein CASRSRGEAFF.

This rearrangement joins TRBV11-3 to TRBJ2-5; D may be TRBD2 (7 bases). Trimming shortened V by 1 base and J by 5 bases, and 14 bases separated the two germline ends. Germline CDR1 SGHNT, CDR2 YENEEA. The CDR3 contains 15 residues. The CDR3 spells CASSLVGGATETQYF. The CDR3 nucleotides are TGTGCCAGCAGCTTAGTGGGGGGGGCAACGGAGACCCAGTACTTC.

The CDR3, as DNA: TGTGCCAGCAGTCCACGACAGGTAATCTACACCTTC. Residues: CASSPRQVIYTF. The rearrangement links TRBV28 to TRBJ1-2; a possible D gene is TRBD1 (6 bases). The CDR3 runs to 12 residues. Looked up from germline, CDR1 is MDHEN and CDR2 is SYDVKM. Trimming stripped 5 bases from V and 10 bases from J, with 14 bases between.

The rearrangement joins TRBV20-1 to TRBJ1-2; D not resolved. CDR1 is DFQATT, CDR2 SNEGSKA, per germline (reference sequence). The CDR3 extends over 11 amino acids. Trimming left V 6 bases short and J 3 bases short, with 8 bases between. In DNA form, the CDR3 reads TGCAGTGCCCCTACAGACTATGGCTACACCTTC. Encoded protein: CSAPTDYGYTF.

The chain employs TRBV4-3 and TRBJ1-1; 7 nucleotides line up with TRBD1. CDR1 and CDR2 (germline): LGHNA, YSLEER. The trim removed 4 bases at V and 3 bases at J, leaving 11 bases unmatched. The CDR3 contains 16 residues. The CDR3 region is CASSLTGTEVHTEAFF. The CDR3 DNA is TGCGCCAGCAGCCTAACGGGGACAGAGGTCCACACTGAAGCTTTCTTT.

This sequence joins TRBV3-1 (or the pseudogene TRBV3-2) and TRBJ1-1; 8 bases align to TRBD1. Germline-derived CDR1 and CDR2 are LGHDT and YNNKEL (reference sequence). The CDR3 is 15 residues long. V gave up 4 bases and J gave up 1 base; unmatched junction bases: 5. In DNA form, the CDR3 reads TGTGCCAGCAGCCTCGGACAGGGAAGGAACACTGAAGCTTTCTTT. Translation gives CASSLGQGRNTEAFF.

The J gene is TRBJ1-1, the V gene TRBV7-9; 7 nucleotides agree with TRBD1. Germline loops: CDR1 SEHNR, CDR2 FQNEAQ (reference sequence). This CDR3 region has 18 residues. With 2 bases clipped from V and 0 bases from J, the junction kept 12 bases outside the gene matches. The CDR3 protein is CASSLNRDSFKMNTEAFF. The CDR3, as DNA: TGTGCCAGCAGCTTAAACAGGGACAGCTTCAAAATGAACACTGAAGCTTTCTTT.

The rearrangement uses TRBV4-3 and TRBJ1-1; maybe TRBD1 (6 bases). Per germline, CDR1 LGHNA and CDR2 YSLEER. CDR3 length equals 14 residues. Trimming took 4 bases from V and 0 from J, leaving 9 bases between them. The CDR3 DNA reads as TGCGCCAGCAGCCGCAGGGGCTTGAACACTGAAGCTTTCTTT. Translating gives CASSRRGLNTEAFF.

This chain links TRBV28 with TRBJ1-6, with TRBD1 identical over 8 bases. This CDR3 has 15 residues. The V segment lost 6 bases and the J segment 6 bases; nucleotides outside the gene matches: 7. Germline V gene data show CDR1 as MDHEN and CDR2 as SYDVKM. The CDR3 bases are TGTGCCAGCAGCCAGAGGACAGGGTCTAATTCACCCCTCCACTTT. It specifies CASSQRTGSNSPLHF.

The chain has TRBV20-1 and TRBJ2-3, with D unclear. CDR3 length: 12 residues. V gave up 3 bases and J gave up 1 base, with 5 bases separating them. Per the germline V gene, CDR1 is DFQATT and CDR2 is SNEGSKA (reference sequence). The CDR3: CSASRGTDTQYF. CDR3 DNA: TGCAGTGCTAGTCGAGGCACAGATACGCAGTATTTT.

The chain is built from TRBV10-3 and TRBJ2-1, with 7 bases matching TRBD2. With V trimmed by 2 bases and J by 9 bases, 16 bases remained unmatched. Germline CDR1 is ENHRY and CDR2 is SYGVKD. The CDR3 has 17 amino acids. The CDR3 here is CAISERAGPLERGEQFF. CDR3 DNA sequence: TGTGCCATCAGTGAGAGGGCGGGACCACTTGAGCGGGGTGAGCAGTTCTTC.

This rearrangement joins TRBV25-1 to TRBJ1-2; 7 bases match TRBD1. The CDR3 is 13 amino acids. Germline loops: CDR1 MGHDK, CDR2 SYGVNS. J gave up 5 bases and V 8 bases, and 8 bases lay outside the gene matches. The CDR3 reads CASSRGAKYGYTF. The CDR3 DNA reads TGTGCCAGCTCCAGGGGGGCCAAATATGGCTACACCTTC.

The rearrangement uses TRBV7-2 and TRBJ2-7, with TRBD2 matching over 10 bases. Losses at the gene ends were 1 base for V and 3 bases for J; bases not matched to a gene: 3. Per the germline V gene, CDR1 is SGHTA and CDR2 is FQGNSA. The CDR3 totals 15 residues. The CDR3: CASSLGGLAVYEQYF. The CDR3 DNA reads TGTGCCAGCAGCTTAGGTGGACTAGCGGTCTACGAGCAGTACTTC. Based on the CDR3 plus reference TRBV7-2 and TRBJ2-7, the full variable domain is GAGVSQSPSNKVTEKGKDVELRCDPISGHTALYWYRQSLGQGLEFLIYFQGNSAPDKSGLPSDRFSAERTGGSVSTLTIQRTQQEDSAVYLCASSLGGLAVYEQYFGPGTRLTVT.

This chain connects TRBV15 to TRBJ1-4; 7 positions agree with TRBD1. Germline CDR1 is LNHNV and CDR2 is YYDKDF (reference sequence). V lost 1 base, J lost 3 bases, and 5 bases stayed unmatched. There are 16 residues in the CDR3. The CDR3 region is CATSRVTGTANEKLFF. The CDR3 nucleotides read TGTGCCACCAGCAGAGTAACCGGGACAGCTAATGAAAAACTGTTTTTT.

This chain joins TRBV24-1 and TRBJ1-2, with 9 bases lining up with TRBD1. This CDR3 is built from 13 residues. Germline V gives CDR1 KGHDR, CDR2 SFDVKD. Trimming removed 9 bases from V and 2 bases from J; junction bases left unmatched: 3. CDR3 sequence reads: CATAGTGNYGYTF. The CDR3 DNA follows: TGTGCCACCGCCGGGACAGGGAACTATGGCTACACCTTC.

This clone was recorded only once. The chain has TRBV9 and TRBJ1-6; TRBD1 matches 8 bases. The CDR3 spans 14 residues. Looked up from germline, CDR1 is SGDLS and CDR2 is YYNGEE. The V and J ends lost 4 bases and 11 bases, in that order; junction bases with no gene match: 8. The CDR3 sequence is CASSFRQGLTPLHF. The DNA for the CDR3 is TGTGCCAGCAGCTTCCGACAGGGGCTGACACCCCTCCACTTT.

Written as DNA, the CDR3 is TGTGCCAGTAGTACTCCAGGGAACTATGGCTACACCTTC. Protein: CASSTPGNYGYTF. The chain combines TRBV19 with TRBJ1-2; a possible D gene is TRBD1 (5 bases). The germline V and J ends were trimmed by 4 bases and 2 bases, with 8 bases remaining between them. The CDR3 covers 13 residues. The germline V gene has CDR1 LNHDA and CDR2 SQIVND (reference sequence).

The chain joins TRBV7-8 to TRBJ1-1, with D uncertain. The germline V gene encodes CDR1 SGHVS and CDR2 FQNEAQ. The CDR3 has 14 amino acids. Trimming shortened V by 4 bases and J by 1 base, and 10 bases separated the two germline ends. Written as DNA, the CDR3 is TGTGCCAGCAGCTCCCCCCGAGGGAACACTGAAGCTTTCTTT. Translating it yields CASSSPRGNTEAFF.

The chain couples TRBV1 to TRBJ2-5; the DNA was not used to check the table's D call, TRBD2. TRBV1 is tagged as a pseudogene. This CDR3 has 18 residues. CDR3 sequence: CTSSQHYPEGGPKETQYF. The DNA of the CDR3 is TGCACCAGCAGCCAACACTACCCCGAGGGAGGGCCTAAAGAGACCCAGTACTTC.

This clone was counted a single time. The chain combines TRBV6-5 with TRBJ2-7, with TRBD1 matching 9 bases. The CDR3 loop spans 12 amino acids. V lost 4 bases to trimming and J lost 8 bases; unmatched junction nucleotides: 3. Per germline, CDR1 MNHEY and CDR2 SVGAGI. The CDR3 here is CASSSTGGKQYF. CDR3 nucleotide sequence: TGTGCCAGCAGTTCGACAGGGGGAAAGCAGTACTTC.